This TCR beta chain was sequenced for a study of identifying expanded T cells in peripheral blood. Regarding the study as a whole: Variance in clone template counts between two-week samples significantly increased with total template count across all healthy donors. Technical replicates showed 0.9 to 1.5 changed clones; about two weeks roughly 18; four weeks 19.

The CDR3 loop spans 16 amino acids. Germline V gives CDR1 MNHNS, CDR2 SASEGT. V lost 1 base and J 0 bases, leaving 10 bases between the germline ends. Concerning this clone itself: Its antigen remains unidentified.

The assay was immunoSEQ multiplex PCR, and TCRdb's table has in-frame clones only and misses some. The repertoire holds tens of thousands of clones, with about 85% as singletons. Collection occurred without any documented infections or immune events in donors. The chain has TRBV6-1 and TRBJ1-3; no reliable D call. The receptor was derived from a person aged 18 to 70 in good health. Sequenced: blood. CDR3 DNA: TGTGCCAGCAGTGAAGTTTCGAGTTACTCTGGAAACACCATATATTTT. Amino acids: CASSEVSSYSGNTIYF.